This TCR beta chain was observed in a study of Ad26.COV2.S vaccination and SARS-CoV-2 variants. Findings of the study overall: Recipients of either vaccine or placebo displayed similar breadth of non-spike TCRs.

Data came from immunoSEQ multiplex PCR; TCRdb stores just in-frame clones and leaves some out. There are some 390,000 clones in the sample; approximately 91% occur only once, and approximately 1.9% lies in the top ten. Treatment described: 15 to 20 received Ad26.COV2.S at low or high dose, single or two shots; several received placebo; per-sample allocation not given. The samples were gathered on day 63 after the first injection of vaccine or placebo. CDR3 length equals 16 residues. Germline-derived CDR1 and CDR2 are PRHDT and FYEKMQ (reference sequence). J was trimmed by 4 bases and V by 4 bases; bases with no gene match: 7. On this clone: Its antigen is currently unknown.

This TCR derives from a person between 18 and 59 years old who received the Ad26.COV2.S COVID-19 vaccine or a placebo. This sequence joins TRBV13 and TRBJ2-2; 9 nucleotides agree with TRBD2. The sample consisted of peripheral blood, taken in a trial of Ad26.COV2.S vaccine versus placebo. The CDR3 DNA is TGTGCCAGCAGCTCTCAAAGCGGGAGGAGCACCGGGGAGCTGTTTTTT. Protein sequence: CASSSQSGRSTGELFF.